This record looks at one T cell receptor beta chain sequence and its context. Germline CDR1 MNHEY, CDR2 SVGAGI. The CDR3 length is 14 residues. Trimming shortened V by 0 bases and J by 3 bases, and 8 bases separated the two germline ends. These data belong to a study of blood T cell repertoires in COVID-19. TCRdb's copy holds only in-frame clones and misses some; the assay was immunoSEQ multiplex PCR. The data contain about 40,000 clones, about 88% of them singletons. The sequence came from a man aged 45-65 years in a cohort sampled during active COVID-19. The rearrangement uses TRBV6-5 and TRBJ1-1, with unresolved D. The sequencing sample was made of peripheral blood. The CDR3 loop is CASSYSGSYTEAFF. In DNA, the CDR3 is TGTGCCAGCAGTTACTCGGGCAGTTACACTGAAGCTTTCTTT.